Below are 19 T cell receptor beta chains sequenced from a single sample in a study of shared clonotypes between healthy human individuals. Clones were sequenced by immunoSEQ multiplex PCR, and TCRdb holds only the in-frame ones, with some missing. The sample consists of over 2 million clones, around 95% of them appearing once. Sequencing was carried out using naive CD4+ T cells sorted from blood. Documented subset: CD45RA+ positively selected. These receptors came from a man aged 18 to 29 in good health.

This sequence joins TRBV4-1 and TRBJ1-4; D is unclear. Trimming stripped 2 bases from V and 2 bases from J, with 15 bases between. The CDR3 totals 17 residues. CDR1 MGHRA and CDR2 YSYEKL come from the germline V gene. The CDR3 loop reads CASSQLVVAATNEKLFF. The CDR3 DNA reads TGCGCCAGCAGCCAATTGGTGGTAGCGGCGACTAATGAAAAACTGTTTTTT.

The gene calls are TRBV7-2 and TRBJ2-1; D gene uncertain. There are 13 residues in the CDR3. The germline V gene has CDR1 SGHTA and CDR2 FQGNSA. Between the trimmed V and J ends, which lost 5 bases and 10 bases, there was a span of 15 bases. The CDR3 sequence: CASSRYLDGEQFF. The CDR3 nucleotides read TGTGCCAGCAGCCGATACCTAGACGGAGAGCAGTTCTTC.

The V and J genes are TRBV6-6 and TRBJ1-1, with D possibly TRBD1 on 5 matching bases. Germline V CDR1 and CDR2: MNHNY, SVGAGI (reference sequence). Between the trimmed V and J ends, which lost 7 bases and 4 bases, there was a span of 16 bases. CDR3 length: 14 residues. Here the CDR3 reads CASNQPGLGTEAFF. CDR3 nucleotide sequence: TGTGCCAGCAACCAACCGGGACTCGGCACTGAAGCTTTCTTT.

The rearrangement uses TRBV9 and TRBJ2-7; 9 nucleotides align to TRBD1. CDR1 is SGDLS, CDR2 YYNGEE, per germline. V gave up 6 bases and J gave up 1 base; unmatched junction bases: 11. The CDR3 has 16 residues. CDR3 residues: CASTRTGTGNSYEQYF. DNA of the CDR3: TGTGCCAGCACCAGAACCGGGACAGGGAATTCCTACGAGCAGTACTTC. Together with reference TRBV9 and TRBJ2-7, the CDR3 gives the full variable domain: DSGVTQTPKHLITATGQRVTLRCSPRSGDLSVYWYQQSLDQGLQFLIQYYNGEERAKGNILERFSAQQFPDLHSELNLSSLELGDSALYFCASTRTGTGNSYEQYFGPGTRLTVT.

This clone was seen more than once but under ten times. The chain carries TRBV7-2 and TRBJ1-6; TRBD1 might be the D (6 bases). V lost 5 bases and J 10 bases, leaving 15 bases between the germline ends. The CDR3 sequence is 14 residues long. Germline loops: CDR1 SGHTA, CDR2 FQGNSA. The CDR3, as DNA: TGTGCCAGCAGCCTCACAGGGATCGTGTCACCCCTCCACTTT. It translates to CASSLTGIVSPLHF. Variable domain in full (rest from reference TRBV7-2 and TRBJ1-6): GAGVSQSPSNKVTEKGKDVELRCDPISGHTALYWYRQSLGQGLEFLIYFQGNSAPDKSGLPSDRFSAERTGGSVSTLTIQRTQQEDSAVYLCASSLTGIVSPLHFGNGTRLTVT.

This clone has just one count. The chain employs TRBV4-3 and TRBJ2-2, with 10 bases aligning to TRBD2. V dropped 1 base and J dropped 6; count of bases not matched to a gene: 8. This CDR3 spans 17 amino acids. Germline CDR1 LGHNA, CDR2 YSLEER. DNA of the CDR3: TGCGCCAGCAGCCAAGTAAGGAGCGGGAGGGAGGCCGGGGAGCTGTTTTTT. Encoded protein: CASSQVRSGREAGELFF.

This clone was detected only once. The V and J genes are TRBV1 and TRBJ2-3; TRBD2 is taken as the D call from the table, unchecked against the DNA. TRBV1 is recorded as a pseudogene. The CDR3 consists of 19 residues. The CDR3 nucleotides are TGCACCAGCAGCCCTTCCGGACTAGCGGGGGGCGGGGTGGCAGATACGCAGTATTTT. Translated: CTSSPSGLAGGGVADTQYF.

The chain couples TRBV11-2 to TRBJ1-1, with 10 nucleotides matching TRBD1. The CDR3 covers 13 residues. Germline V gives CDR1 SGHAT, CDR2 FQNNGV. The junction had 7 bases not matched to a gene; V was cut back by 5 bases and J by 10 bases. The CDR3 bases are TGTGCCAGCAGCCAGGGACAGGGGATTCGAGCTTTCTTT. Its protein is CASSQGQGIRAFF.

This clone was seen a single time. The identical CDR3 is also encoded by other nucleotide sequences in the sample. V gene TRBV5-1 combines with J gene TRBJ2-7; possible D gene TRBD2, 6 bases. CDR3 size: 14 residues. In germline, CDR1 is SGHRS, CDR2 YFSETQ. V was trimmed by 3 bases and J by 1 base, leaving 11 bases between them. DNA of the CDR3: TGCGCCAGCAGCTGGGGGGACGGATCCTACGAGCAGTACTTC. This gives the protein CASSWGDGSYEQYF. The variable domain in full, completed from reference TRBV5-1 and TRBJ2-7, reads KAGVTQTPRYLIKTRGQQVTLSCSPISGHRSVSWYQQTPGQGLQFLFEYFSETQRNKGNFPGRFSGRQFSNSRSEMNVSTLELGDSALYLCASSWGDGSYEQYFGPGTRLTVT.

The gene calls are TRBV7-9 and TRBJ2-7, with D tentatively TRBD2 (5 bases). The V end lost 5 bases, the J end lost 2 bases, and 13 bases lay between the germline ends. The CDR3 covers 14 residues. Per germline, CDR1 SEHNR and CDR2 FQNEAQ (reference sequence). CDR3 sequence reads: CASSSRAGTYEQYF. The CDR3 DNA sequence: TGTGCCAGCAGCAGCCGGGCCGGGACCTACGAGCAGTACTTC. Drawing the rest from reference TRBV7-9 and TRBJ2-7, the complete variable domain is DTGVSQNPRHKITKRGQNVTFRCDPISEHNRLYWYRQTLGQGPEFLTYFQNEAQLEKSRLLSDRFSAERPKGSFSTLEIQRTEQGDSAMYLCASSSRAGTYEQYFGPGTRLTVT.

This clone was observed once. The chain joins TRBV5-1 to TRBJ2-1; TRBD2 matches at 15 bases. CDR1 SGHRS and CDR2 YFSETQ come from the germline V gene. Trimming cost V 4 bases and J 2 bases; bases outside gene matches: 4. This CDR3 contains 17 residues. In DNA, the CDR3 is TGCGCCAGCAGCGTCGGACTAGCGGGAGGGCCCTACAATGAGCAGTTCTTC. As protein: CASSVGLAGGPYNEQFF.

The chain has TRBV18 and TRBJ1-1; no firm D call. The CDR3 consists of 16 residues. Trimming removed 0 bases at V and 0 bases at J, with 11 bases between. Germline CDR1 KGHSH, CDR2 LQKENI. This chain's CDR3 is CASSPPSGGMNTEAFF. CDR3 in DNA: TGTGCCAGCTCACCACCGTCAGGAGGAATGAACACTGAAGCTTTCTTT.

The chain links TRBV28 to TRBJ2-7; D remains ambiguous. The germline V gene has CDR1 MDHEN and CDR2 SYDVKM. This CDR3 is 11 amino acids long. The germline V and J ends were trimmed by 4 bases and 6 bases, with 7 bases remaining between them. CDR3 coding DNA: TGTGCCAGCAGTTCCGCGTCCGAGCAGTACTTC. Encoded protein: CASSSASEQYF.

The chain is built from TRBV29-1 and TRBJ2-5, with TRBD2 matching over 7 bases. The J call may be in error: the DNA end matches TRBJ2-7 better. The CDR3 covers 14 residues. CDR1 is SQVTM and CDR2 is ANQGSEA in the germline V gene. The CDR3 spells CSVDISGSSYEQYF. CDR3 nucleotides: TGCAGCGTTGATATTAGCGGGTCCTCCTACGAGCAGTACTTC.

This rearrangement joins TRBV5-1 to TRBJ2-1; TRBD2 agrees at 10 bases. This CDR3 region has 15 residues. CDR1 and CDR2 (germline): SGHRS, YFSETQ. J gave up 5 bases and V 4 bases, and 6 bases lay outside the gene matches. CDR3 sequence reads: CASSPGTSVNNEQFF. The CDR3, as DNA: TGCGCCAGCAGCCCCGGGACTAGCGTCAACAATGAGCAGTTCTTC.

On this clone: With a much larger clone just one base away, this may be a read error. The rearrangement uses TRBV30 and TRBJ1-3; no firm D call. The germline gives CDR1 GTSNPN, CDR2 SVGIG (reference sequence). This CDR3 contains 14 residues. V gave up 5 bases and J gave up 0 bases, with 11 bases separating them. The CDR3 spells CAWGARYSGNTIYF. The CDR3 region has the DNA TGTGCCTGGGGCGCCCGCTACTCTGGAAACACCATATATTTT.

The CDR3 loop is CASSDLGATGARQPQHF. In DNA, the CDR3 is TGTGCCAGCAGTGACTTAGGGGCTACAGGGGCACGTCAGCCCCAGCATTTT. This chain joins TRBV6-1 and TRBJ1-5; 7 bases align to TRBD1. The germline gives CDR1 MNHNS, CDR2 SASEGT. This CDR3 contains 17 residues. After removal of 3 bases from V and 6 bases from J, the junction contained 14 bases not matched to a gene.

The chain has TRBV20-1 and TRBJ2-3; the D gene is possibly TRBD2 (5 bases). The V gene's germline CDR1 is DFQATT and CDR2 SNEGSKA (reference sequence). The CDR3 extends over 11 amino acids. The CDR3 bases are TGCGGGCTACGGGGATCCGATACGCAGTATTTT. Its translation: CGLRGSDTQYF.

Turning to this clone: The sample holds other DNA sequences that translate to the same CDR3. V and J are TRBV18 and TRBJ2-5; D uncertain. CDR3 size: 14 residues. V lost 1 base to trimming and J lost 2 bases, with 8 bases between them. The germline gives CDR1 KGHSH, CDR2 LQKENI. The CDR3 region is CASSPLATQETQYF. For the CDR3, the DNA is TGTGCCAGCTCACCACTCGCGACACAAGAGACCCAGTACTTC.